This T cell receptor (beta chain) came from a study of blood T cell repertoires in COVID-19. Study in general: Samples came from the United States, Italy and Spain, spanning acute and convalescent COVID-19. PBMCs, B-cell-depleted T cells, or T cells provided the cDNA or gDNA that made up the material.

As processed by the authors: Nucleated cell counts were estimated from reference gene primer amplification. Sequencing used immunoSEQ multiplex PCR; TCRdb keeps in-frame clones, though not all of them. The V and J calls and clone size were taken over from that table, and D and trimming were inferred from the DNA. Of 310,000 or so clones listed, approximately 82% are singletons. The germline V gene encodes CDR1 LGHNA and CDR2 YNFKEQ. The germline V and J ends were trimmed by 5 bases and 3 bases, with 14 bases remaining between them. The CDR3 loop spans 14 amino acids. This clonotype was sampled from a woman in her forties or fifties with acute or convalescent COVID-19. The chain carries TRBV4-2 and TRBJ2-7; D is perhaps TRBD1 (6 bases). Sequences were obtained from peripheral blood. This CDR3 reads CASSAFLQGYEQYF. CDR3 coding DNA: TGTGCCAGCAGCGCATTTCTACAGGGCTACGAGCAGTACTTC.